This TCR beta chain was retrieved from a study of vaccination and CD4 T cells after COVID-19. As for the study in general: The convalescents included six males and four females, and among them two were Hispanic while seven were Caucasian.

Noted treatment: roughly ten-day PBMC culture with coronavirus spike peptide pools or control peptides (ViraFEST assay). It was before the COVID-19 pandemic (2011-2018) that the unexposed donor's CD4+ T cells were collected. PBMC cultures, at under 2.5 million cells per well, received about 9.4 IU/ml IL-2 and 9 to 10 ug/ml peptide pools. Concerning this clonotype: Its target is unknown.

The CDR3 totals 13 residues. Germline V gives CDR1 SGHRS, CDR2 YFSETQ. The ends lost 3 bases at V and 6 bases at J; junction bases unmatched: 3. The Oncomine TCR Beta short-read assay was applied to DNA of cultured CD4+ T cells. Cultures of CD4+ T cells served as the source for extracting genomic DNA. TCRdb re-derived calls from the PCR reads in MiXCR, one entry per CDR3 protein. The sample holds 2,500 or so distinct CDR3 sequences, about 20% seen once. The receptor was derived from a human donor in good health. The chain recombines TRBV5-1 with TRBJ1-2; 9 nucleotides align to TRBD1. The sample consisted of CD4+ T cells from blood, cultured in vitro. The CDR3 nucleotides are TGCGCCAGCAGCTGGACAGGGGACAATGGCTACACCTTC. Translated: CASSWTGDNGYTF.